This entry lists 27 T cell receptor beta chains sequenced from one sample in a study of cytomegalovirus exposure and HLA in healthy donors. PCR primers comprised 60 Vbeta and 13 Jbeta primers. The method was immunoSEQ multiplex PCR; TCRdb's version includes in-frame clones alone and lacks a portion of them. The sample contains 150,000 to 200,000 clones, 65% to 85% of which appear only once. The material sequenced was PBMCs. Receptor source: a young man in good health and CMV-seronegative.

The count of this clone is one. The chain carries TRBV6-5 and TRBJ2-7; D might be TRBD2 (5 bases). The CDR3 loop spans 13 amino acids. V lost 6 bases to trimming and J lost 3 bases, with 12 bases between them. Germline CDR1 is MNHEY and CDR2 is SVGAGI. The CDR3 region has the DNA TGTGCCAGCAGCGGAGGTTTGGACTACGAGCAGTACTTC. Translating gives CASSGGLDYEQYF.

This rearrangement joins TRBV27 to TRBJ2-3, with no clear D. From germline, CDR1 is MNHEY and CDR2 SMNVEV (reference sequence). Trimming left V 2 bases short and J 1 base short, with 7 bases between. The CDR3 runs 14 residues. The CDR3 loop is CASSLNGGTDTQYF. CDR3 sequence (DNA): TGTGCCAGCAGTTTAAACGGAGGCACAGATACGCAGTATTTT.

The sample holds one count of this clone. V usage is TRBV6-5 and J usage is TRBJ2-2, with D possibly matching TRBD1 (5 bases). Trimming shortened V by 2 bases and J by 8 bases, and 12 bases separated the two germline ends. Germline V lookup: CDR1 MNHEY, CDR2 SVGAGI. The CDR3 is made up of 14 amino acids. CDR3 sequence: CASSYPGRTGELFF. CDR3 DNA sequence: TGTGCCAGCAGTTACCCCGGACGGACAGGGGAGCTGTTTTTT.

This chain uses TRBV2 with TRBJ1-1; 8 nucleotides match TRBD1. The V segment lost 6 bases and the J segment 5 bases; nucleotides outside the gene matches: 11. Germline V CDR1 and CDR2: SNHLY, FYNNEI. This CDR3 is 15 amino acids long. The CDR3 DNA follows: TGTGCCAGCAGAAGCCAGGGGGCGCCGGGGACTGAAGCTTTCTTT. The encoded protein is CASRSQGAPGTEAFF.

The chain couples TRBV5-6 to TRBJ2-3; D not resolved. From germline, CDR1 is SGHDT and CDR2 YYEEEE. V gave up 2 bases and J gave up 2 bases, with 9 bases separating them. CDR3 size: 14 residues. CDR3 sequence (DNA): TGTGCCAGCAGCTTCCCGGTTAACACAGATACGCAGTATTTT. Translating it yields CASSFPVNTDTQYF.

This sequence joins TRBV6-1 and TRBJ2-1; possible D gene TRBD2, 6 bases. Per germline, CDR1 MNHNS and CDR2 SASEGT. Trimming shortened V by 4 bases and J by 7 bases, and 17 bases separated the two germline ends. The CDR3 covers 15 residues. CDR3 protein: CASSVDFGTPNEQFF. CDR3 bases: TGTGCCAGCAGTGTAGACTTCGGGACTCCGAATGAGCAGTTCTTC.

The genes are TRBV5-1 and TRBJ1-3, with 8 nucleotides matching TRBD1. The CDR3 extends over 16 amino acids. From germline, CDR1 is SGHRS and CDR2 YFSETQ. The V and J ends lost 3 bases and 2 bases, in that order; junction bases with no gene match: 7. The CDR3, as DNA: TGCGCCAGCAGCTATAAAAGACAGGGGACTGGAAACACCATATATTTT. Translating it yields CASSYKRQGTGNTIYF.

This clone was seen a single time. V is TRBV27 and J is TRBJ2-7; 9 nucleotides agree with TRBD2. Unmatched junction bases numbered 6, after V lost 6 bases and J lost 0 bases. Germline assignment: CDR1 MNHEY and CDR2 SMNVEV (reference sequence). This CDR3 is built from 15 residues. Written as DNA, the CDR3 is TGTGCCAGCAGCCGGTTTAGCGGGAGCTCCTACGAGCAGTACTTC. Translating gives CASSRFSGSSYEQYF.

The chain is built from TRBV7-9 and TRBJ2-1, with 7 bases fitting TRBD1. Germline lookup yields CDR1 SEHNR and CDR2 FQNEAQ (reference sequence). There are 17 residues in the CDR3. V shed 4 bases and J 3 bases; nucleotides not matched to a gene: 12. The CDR3 DNA follows: TGTGCCAGCAGCTCTACCATTCGACAGGGCAGCTACAATGAGCAGTTCTTC. Protein product: CASSSTIRQGSYNEQFF.

The chain uses TRBV5-1 and TRBJ2-3, with D hard to call. This CDR3 is 17 amino acids long. V was shortened by 0 bases and J by 2 bases, with 16 bases between the two germline ends. Germline CDR1 and CDR2: SGHRS and YFSETQ. CDR3 bases: TGCGCCAGCAGCTTGGACTTATCCGGGTTCCTCACAGATACGCAGTATTTT. Translating gives CASSLDLSGFLTDTQYF.

V and J are TRBV15 and TRBJ2-7; TRBD1 might be the D (5 bases). The V gene lost 0 bases and the J gene lost 6 bases, with 15 bases spanning the gap. This CDR3 spans 15 amino acids. The germline V gene encodes CDR1 LNHNV and CDR2 YYDKDF (reference sequence). The CDR3 nucleotides are TGTGCCACCAGCAGAGATCCGGCAGGGTCCGGCGAGCAGTACTTC. Its protein product is CATSRDPAGSGEQYF.

This sequence joins TRBV10-3 and TRBJ2-5, with D possibly matching TRBD2 (6 bases). V was clipped by 0 bases and J by 3 bases, with 20 bases between them. The CDR3 has 18 residues. Germline V gene data show CDR1 as ENHRY and CDR2 as SYGVKD. The CDR3 reads CAISESRGRRGSEETQYF. CDR3 DNA sequence: TGTGCCATCAGTGAGTCGAGAGGGCGGCGGGGTTCGGAAGAGACCCAGTACTTC.

The sample holds a few counts of this clone. V usage is TRBV28 and J usage is TRBJ2-6, with 7 bases aligning to TRBD1. CDR1 and CDR2 (germline): MDHEN, SYDVKM. With 6 bases clipped from V and 0 bases from J, the junction kept 11 bases outside the gene matches. The CDR3 sequence is 18 residues long. The CDR3 region has the DNA TGTGCCAGCAGCCCGGCCGGGACAGCCAGCTCTGGGGCCAACGTCCTGACTTTC. Protein: CASSPAGTASSGANVLTF.

This chain joins TRBV5-6 and TRBJ2-7, with 9 bases lining up with TRBD2. CDR1 is SGHDT, CDR2 YYEEEE, per germline. The CDR3 sequence is 13 residues long. J gave up 4 bases and V 1 base, and 0 bases lay outside the gene matches. The CDR3 here is CASSLTSGYEQYF. The CDR3 DNA reads as TGTGCCAGCAGCTTGACTAGCGGGTACGAGCAGTACTTC.

This clone was counted once. V usage is TRBV7-2 and J usage is TRBJ1-4; D may be TRBD1 (5 bases). Germline CDR1 reads SGHTA; CDR2 reads FQGNSA. V gave up 5 bases and J gave up 4 bases, with 20 bases separating them. This CDR3 has 17 amino acids. As DNA, the CDR3 is TGTGCCAGCAGCCCTACCAGGCGGGGGGGGGATAATGAAAAACTGTTTTTT. This gives the protein CASSPTRRGGDNEKLFF.

The rearrangement links TRBV6-1 to TRBJ2-2, with a weak D call TRBD1 (5 bases). Germline lookup yields CDR1 MNHNS and CDR2 SASEGT. V was cut by 7 bases and J by 5 bases, with 11 bases left in between. This CDR3 has 13 amino acids. CDR3 sequence (DNA): TGTGCCAGCACATCAAGGGGTACCGGGGAGCTGTTTTTT. It specifies CASTSRGTGELFF.

The chain recombines TRBV9 with TRBJ1-1; 9 bases line up with TRBD1. The ends lost 4 bases at V and 3 bases at J; junction bases unmatched: 10. Looked up from germline, CDR1 is SGDLS and CDR2 is YYNGEE. The CDR3 length is 16 residues. The CDR3 sequence: CASSPGTGSLDTEAFF. Written as DNA, the CDR3 is TGTGCCAGCAGCCCAGGGACAGGGAGTTTGGACACTGAAGCTTTCTTT.

V is TRBV5-6 and J is TRBJ1-2; 8 bases align to TRBD1. The CDR3 consists of 13 residues. The trim removed 4 bases at V and 4 bases at J, leaving 3 bases unmatched. The germline V gene has CDR1 SGHDT and CDR2 YYEEEE. The CDR3, as DNA: TGTGCCAGCAGCGGACAGGGACCCTATGGCTACACCTTC. Amino acid sequence: CASSGQGPYGYTF.

The V and J genes are TRBV7-9 and TRBJ2-2, with TRBD1 identical over 8 bases. V gave up 4 bases and J gave up 4 bases; unmatched junction bases: 5. CDR1 is SEHNR, CDR2 FQNEAQ, per germline (reference sequence). The CDR3 consists of 15 residues. The DNA of the CDR3 is TGTGCCAGCAGCTCCCGGACAGGGACCACCGGGGAGCTGTTTTTT. It is translated as CASSSRTGTTGELFF.

This chain joins TRBV5-4 and TRBJ2-3; D gene uncertain. V gave up 1 base and J gave up 4 bases, with 4 bases separating them. Germline CDR1 and CDR2: SGHNT and YYREEE (reference sequence). The CDR3 covers 12 residues. The CDR3 DNA is TGTGCCAGCAGCTTGTTCGCAGATACGCAGTATTTT. Residues: CASSLFADTQYF.

The chain employs TRBV7-9 and TRBJ2-3; 10 positions agree with TRBD2. The CDR3 spans 16 residues. CDR1 is SEHNR and CDR2 is FQNEAQ in the germline V gene (reference sequence). The J segment lost 4 bases and the V segment lost 5 bases, leaving 9 bases of the junction unmatched. CDR3 sequence: CASSLDPSGSADTQYF. The CDR3 bases are TGTGCCAGCAGCCTTGACCCTAGCGGGAGCGCAGATACGCAGTATTTT.

The V call is TRBV5-1, the J call TRBJ2-3, with 8 bases fitting TRBD1. V dropped 0 bases and J dropped 4; count of bases not matched to a gene: 13. The germline V gene encodes CDR1 SGHRS and CDR2 YFSETQ. The length of the CDR3 is 18 residues. Here the CDR3 DNA reads TGCGCCAGCAGCTTGGCCGTACTTACAGGGGGAAGTGCAGATACGCAGTATTTT. This sequence encodes CASSLAVLTGGSADTQYF.

The gene calls are TRBV9 and TRBJ2-1, with D perhaps TRBD1 (6 bases). Germline-derived CDR1 and CDR2 are SGDLS and YYNGEE. V shed 0 bases and J shed 0 bases, with 16 bases lying between them. The CDR3 length is 18 residues. CDR3 nucleotide sequence: TGTGCCAGCAGCGTAGACCCTATCCAGGGGAGCTCCTACAATGAGCAGTTCTTC. Its translation: CASSVDPIQGSSYNEQFF.

This chain joins TRBV13 and TRBJ1-5; TRBD1 is a possible D gene (6 bases). V was clipped by 3 bases and J by 0 bases, with 6 bases between them. The CDR3 loop spans 14 amino acids. CDR1 PRHDT and CDR2 FYEKMQ come from the germline V gene (reference sequence). CDR3 bases: TGTGCCAGCAGCTTCAGGGGTAGCAATCAGCCCCAGCATTTT. This gives the protein CASSFRGSNQPQHF. Complete variable domain (other parts from reference TRBV13 and TRBJ1-5): AAGVIQSPRHLIKEKRETATLKCYPIPRHDTVYWYQQGPGQDPQFLISFYEKMQSDKGSIPDRFSAQQFSDYHSELNMSSLELGDSALYFCASSFRGSNQPQHFGDGTRLSIL.

The table lists this clone with a few counts. DNA for the CDR3: TGCGCCAGCAGCACAGGGAACAATGAGCAGTTCTTC. Translating gives CASSTGNNEQFF. The J gene is TRBJ2-1, the V gene TRBV4-1; D might be TRBD1 (6 bases). CDR1 is MGHRA, CDR2 YSYEKL, per germline. CDR3 length: 12 amino acids. V lost 5 bases and J 5 bases, leaving 7 bases between the germline ends.

This clone was seen just once. The chain uses TRBV6-6 and TRBJ2-7; 9 bases line up with TRBD1. Per the germline V gene, CDR1 is MNHNY and CDR2 is SVGAGI (reference sequence). The CDR3 extends over 14 amino acids. J was trimmed by 3 bases and V by 6 bases; bases with no gene match: 6. The CDR3 reads CASRQGAAHYEQYF. Here the CDR3 DNA reads TGTGCCAGCAGACAGGGGGCGGCTCACTACGAGCAGTACTTC.

The genes are TRBV5-1 and TRBJ2-2; TRBD1 agrees at 8 bases. CDR3 length: 14 residues. CDR1 is SGHRS and CDR2 is YFSETQ in the germline V gene. The V segment lost 2 bases and the J segment 7 bases; nucleotides outside the gene matches: 4. The CDR3 loop reads CASSFGQGGGELFF. The CDR3 nucleotides read TGCGCCAGCAGCTTCGGACAGGGCGGCGGGGAGCTGTTTTTT.